A selection of T cell receptor beta chains follows, all from one sample in a study of T cell repertoires in cytomegalovirus infection. Via MiXCR, TCRdb re-called the reads, giving one row per CDR3 protein. The data hold roughly 760,000 distinct CDR3 sequences, with approximately 40% observed a single time. Material: PBMCs. Source of these receptors: a human donor in good health (CMV status not recorded). Some clones in this sample may be carry-over from other donors' samples. CDR3s include the opening cysteine and the closing phenylalanine or tryptophan. The D gene is left open where the match is weak. The size field is filled for only some rows; it gives once, few, many or a size class.

>.|TRBD1|TRBV12-3/TRBV12-4|TRBJ1-1
CASSRTGGNEAFF
TGTGCCAGCAGTCGGACAGGCGGAAATGAAGCTTTCTTT
>.|.|TRBV7-9|TRBJ2-5
CASSESSSFQETQYF
TGTGCCAGCAGCGAGTCTTCTAGCTTCCAAGAGACCCAGTACTTC
>.|TRBD1|TRBV29-1|TRBJ2-7
CSVRTGDTYEQYF
TGCAGCGTCCGGACAGGGGACACCTACGAGCAGTACTTC
>.|TRBD1|TRBV7-6|TRBJ2-2
CASSLGTGGLFF
TGTGCCAGCAGCTTAGGGACAGGGGGGCTGTTTTTT
>few|.|TRBV27|TRBJ1-3
CASRSDSSGNTIYF
TGTGCCAGCAGGTCCGACAGCTCTGGAAACACCATATATTTT
>.|TRBD2|TRBV28|TRBJ2-7
CASSLRLAGALYEQYF
TGTGCCAGCAGTCTCAGACTAGCGGGGGCCCTATACGAGCAGTACTTC
>few|.|TRBV10-3|TRBJ2-7
CAISEGRGYEQYF
TGTGCCATCAGTGAGGGCAGGGGATACGAGCAGTACTTC
>.|.|TRBV10-3|TRBJ1-5
CAISQGLKSNQPQHF
TGTGCCATCAGTCAAGGGCTGAAAAGCAATCAGCCCCAGCATTTT
>few|TRBD1|TRBV10-3|TRBJ2-7
CAISEGQGSYEQYF
TGTGCCATCAGTGAGGGACAGGGGTCCTACGAGCAGTACTTC
>.|TRBD1|TRBV19|TRBJ2-2
CASSITGGIAGELFF
TGTGCCAGTAGTATAACAGGGGGTATCGCCGGGGAGCTGTTTTTT
>many|TRBD1|TRBV7-9|TRBJ2-3
CASSKRDRFTDTQYF
TGTGCCAGCAGCAAAAGGGACAGGTTCACAGATACGCAGTATTTT
>few|.|TRBV28|TRBJ1-6
CASSSGKLGPLHF
TGTGCCAGCAGTTCTGGAAAATTAGGTCCCCTCCACTTT
>.|.|TRBV28|TRBJ1-1
CASQVGTGYGAFF
TGTGCCAGCCAGGTCGGAACAGGGTACGGAGCTTTCTTT
>.|.|TRBV20-1|TRBJ2-1
CSATRTGNNEQFF
TGCAGTGCCACGCGGACCGGAAACAATGAGCAGTTCTTC
>.|TRBD2|TRBV28|TRBJ2-6
CASWEGYSGANVLTF
TGTGCCAGCTGGGAGGGATACTCTGGGGCCAACGTCCTGACTTTC
>.|.|TRBV20-1|TRBJ1-2
CSARGVGSPRNYGYTF
TGCAGTGCGAGAGGAGTAGGCAGCCCCCGCAACTATGGCTACACCTTC
>.|TRBD1|TRBV7-6|TRBJ1-6
CASSLSGTGNQPLHF
TGTGCCAGCAGCTTATCCGGGACAGGGAATCAGCCCCTCCACTTT
>.|TRBD2|TRBV12-3/TRBV12-4|TRBJ2-1
CASSPQRGGLDEQFF
TGTGCCAGCAGTCCTCAGCGGGGGGGCCTCGATGAGCAGTTCTTC
>few|.|TRBV6-5|TRBJ2-5
CASKSTTETQYF
TGTGCCAGCAAATCAACGACGGAGACCCAGTACTTC
>.|.|TRBV12-3/TRBV12-4|TRBJ2-7
CASGTSLYEQYF
TGTGCCAGCGGGACATCCCTCTACGAGCAGTACTTC
>.|.|TRBV7-9|TRBJ2-5
CASSPSGWAQYF
TGTGCCAGCAGCCCCTCTGGTTGGGCCCAGTACTTC
>.|.|TRBV7-6|TRBJ2-5
CARSLGGGRETQYF
TGTGCTCGCAGCTTAGGAGGGGGGCGAGAGACCCAGTACTTC